The sequence of this T cell receptor beta chain was determined in a study of shared clonotypes between healthy human individuals (TCRdb year 2020). For the study in its entirety: The cohort comprised two women and a few men aged 18 to 49 years. For each donor, CD4 naive and CD4 memory were each given three plates, CD8 naive was given two plates, and CD8 memory was given one plate. To estimate repertoire size and how much clonotype sharing occurs between individuals, the study deeply sequenced the blood TCR repertoires of several healthy adults. To increase sequencing depth and limit assay-specific biases, different laboratories used diverse techniques to prepare libraries and sequence TCR repertoires. Per donor, leukapheresis produced somewhere between about 0.85 and 8.9 billion PBMCs. The paper's findings and limits, for the study overall: Clonotypes shared by all four sorted-subset donors showed higher generation probabilities than non-shared clonotypes. Because the study included only a small number of donors, the genetic and exposure-history diversity represented was limited. Only blood was sampled, and tissue TCR repertoires likely differ from those in blood. Larger estimated clonotype richness was generally found for naive subsets than for memory subsets. Incomplete sequencing was indicated by rarefaction of sorted-subset datasets, despite the large sequencing depth. Across four donors, roughly 5% of naive CD4, approximately 3.5% of naive CD8, 2% to 2.5% of memory CD4, and over 0.35% of memory CD8 clonotypes were shared. Based on pairwise subsampling, the degree of clonotype sharing among donors was expected to be affected by sequencing depth.

CD8 naive samples were CD45RO-negative cells positively selected for CCR7, giving a CD45RA+CCR7+ population that excluded TemRA cells. The donors were healthy, HIV-negative adults with no recently reported acute infections or vaccinations. All donors were Caucasian adults living in Nashville, Tennessee, USA. After blood collection by leukapheresis, PBMCs were isolated using Ficoll-Histopaque density gradient centrifugation and then cryopreserved in the vapor phase of liquid nitrogen. Analytical flow cytometry was used to check the purity and quantity of each magnetically sorted T cell population. From each sorted fraction, genomic DNA was isolated and quantified by UV absorbance on a Nanodrop 2000c. As for this clone: Its cognate antigen has yet to be identified. Base qualities are not at hand, and no much larger clone is one base apart.

CDR1 LNHDA and CDR2 SQIVND are derived from the germline V gene (reference sequence). V loses 3 bases of germline sequence and J loses 1 base, and the interval between the two ends is 10 bases. The CDR3 contains 14 residues, cysteine and phenylalanine counted. Only the CDR3 portion is preserved as DNA: 42 bases, with reading frame beginning at the first base. TCR CDR3 regions were amplified from genomic DNA by multiplex PCR using the deep immunoSEQ assay. Extracted genomic DNA from each cell subset was spread evenly across all wells of several immunoSEQ 96-well plates, with each plate serving as a replicate. Each replicate PCR for sorted subsets received approximately 220 ng genomic DNA, equal to tens of thousands of T cell genomes. Purified libraries were measured with a Qubit 3.0 fluorometer, size-checked on a Bioanalyzer 2100, and measured again with the KAPA Library Quantification kit. Every immunoSEQ 96-well plate was sequenced on a separate single-read 150-cycle Illumina NextSeq 550 flow cell. The published analysis was carried out like this. Because the immunoSEQ output included only junctional sequences and no quality scores, the filtering could not be the same as the filtering used for full-length reads. To assign V/J genes and CDR3, sequences were annotated using PyIR, a Python wrapper for IgBLAST v1.9, with IMGT germline references. Any read was removed if the V/J assignment was weak (E-value above 1e-6), the CDR3 was missing, or the read contained stop codons, out-of-frame junctions, or ambiguous translated residues. V3J clonotypes were defined by identical inferred V gene, J gene, and CDR3 amino acid sequence. Percentage overlap between repertoires was computed as shared unique clonotypes divided by the size of the smaller repertoire. Three approaches were used to assess repertoire richness: RTK rarefaction, the Chao1 estimator, and Recon v2.1 estimates of unobserved clonotypes. For all TCRbeta clonotypes obtained by the gDNA method from a handful of donors, generation probabilities were computed with OLGA. This immuneACCESS table, as held by TCRdb, lists in-frame sequences with V and J called but not all clones. Of the missing ones, under half trace to an unresolved V gene in checked studies; the others have no known cause. The DNA gave D and trimming, while V, J and clone size come from that table. The sample has roughly 2,000,000 clones on record, around 95% of them singletons. 1.5% to 2% of the sample is taken by the ten largest.

This clonotype was sampled from a man aged 18 to 30 in good health. Some clones in this sample may be carry-over from other donors' samples. Source material: naive CD8+ T cells from PBMCs. The cell subset or site label, as the study defines it: CD45RA+CCR7+. The sequence links TRBV19 to TRBJ2-7; TRBD1 might be the D gene, on 5 matching bases. The CDR3 region reads CASSIYGASYEQYF. Read as DNA, the sequence is TGTGCCAGTAGTATCTATGGGGCGTCCTACGAGCAGTACTTC.